Given below is one T cell receptor beta chain in context. The specificity of this receptor is unknown. Base qualities were left out, and no much larger clone turns up one base away. The CDR3 regions of human TCRbeta chains were analyzed by immunosequencing. The paper's data handling went like this. Repertoire TCRs were matched against a reference library of SARS-CoV-2-specific TCRs generated with the MIRA antigen-specificity platform. Breadth was defined as the fraction of unique TCRs that were SARS-CoV-2-associated. Depth was defined as the fraction of total T cells that were SARS-CoV-2-associated. Using the MIRA data, every spike-specific TCR was mapped to the spike region that the TCR reacted to and assigned to either a CD4 or a CD8 class. Log10-transformed breadth and depth values were compared by one-way ANOVA with Sidak's multiple comparisons tests. TCRdb mirrors the immuneACCESS table, restricted to in-frame sequences. Some clones are absent from its copies; in checked studies, under half trace to an unresolved V gene, and the reason for the others is unknown. The DNA gave D and trimming, while V, J and clone size come from that table. The sample has 150,000 to 250,000 clones on record, approximately 93% of them singletons. Over 0.95% of the sample is held by the ten biggest clonotypes.

The data originate from a study of T cell responses to AZD1222 COVID-19 vaccine (dated by TCRdb to the early 2020s). With regard to the full study: A total of over 230 trial participants underwent TCR sequencing, of whom some 210 received two doses of AZD1222 and some 26 received two doses of the MenACWY control vaccine. Enrollment into the trials was organized by age into subgroups of 18-55, 56-69 and 70-plus years, and those subgroups contained roughly 150, 30 and 60 TCR-sequenced participants, respectively. What the work shows at the level of the full study, not this receptor alone: CD4 TCRs associated with the vaccine covered the entire spike protein, and the dominant responses were in regions 160-218 and 743-854. In the small 56-69-year group, the increase in depth fell short of significance, most likely because of low power. After two AZD1222 doses, spike-specific TCR breadth and depth were significantly higher than at day 0 and than in MenACWY recipients. Reportedly, close to half of the unique spike-specific TCRs recognized epitopes lying outside the regions that are mutated in the B.1.351 and B.1.1.7 variants. Most participants were white British and females outnumbered males, and the authors suggested that clonal diversity may have been underestimated. Conclusions about previously exposed vaccinees were limited because only 5 or 6 AZD1222 recipients were SARS-CoV-2 seropositive at baseline. Because no samples from the day 14 peak response were available, repertoires could be characterized only after the peak T cell response.

The CDR3 contains 14 residues, cysteine and phenylalanine counted. The retained sequence is limited to the CDR3, 42 bases, with the frame set at the first base. CDR1 and CDR2 are drawn from the germline V gene: KGHSH, LQKENI. V loses 3 bases, J loses 6 bases, and the germline ends lie 11 bases apart. This sample's time point label indicates: about 28 days (+/-7) after the second vaccine dose. Because spike-specific TCR depth and breadth did not differ between the two schedules, AZD1222 recipients who got a second dose at roughly 4 weeks were pooled with those who got a second dose at roughly 12 weeks. Samples from vaccinated people were obtained from the UK trials COV001 and COV002, which included a single-blind randomized controlled phase 2/3 trial of AZD1222 (ChAdOx1 nCoV-19) in healthy adults. For TCRbeta chain sequencing, PBMC samples were collected from trial participants at day 0 and at day 28 after the second dose.

This sequence was found in an adult who received the AZD1222 COVID-19 vaccine. Sequences were derived from peripheral blood, sampled 28 days after the second AZD1222 dose. The sequence links TRBV18 to TRBJ1-4; the D gene lacks a confident call. Here the CDR3 is given as CASSPQAGDEKLFF. The nucleotides are TGTGCCAGCTCACCCCAGGCAGGCGATGAAAAACTGTTTTTT.